Listed here are 16 T cell receptor beta chains from one sample, sequenced in a study of blood T cell repertoires in COVID-19. Using immunoSEQ multiplex PCR, the repertoire was profiled, and TCRdb retains in-frame clones only, with some absent. This table has around 75,000 clones, 88% appearing once. The sequencing input was peripheral blood. The receptors originated from a human donor in a cohort sampled during active COVID-19.

The J gene is TRBJ2-1, the V gene TRBV5-1, with TRBD2 identical over 7 bases. The CDR3 totals 16 residues. Germline assignment: CDR1 SGHRS and CDR2 YFSETQ. Trimming cost V 0 bases and J 0 bases; bases outside gene matches: 3. CDR3 sequence reads: CASSLEGGGSYNEQFF. The CDR3 DNA follows: TGCGCCAGCAGCTTGGAAGGCGGGGGCTCCTACAATGAGCAGTTCTTC. Combining the CDR3 with reference TRBV5-1 and TRBJ2-1 gives the whole variable domain KAGVTQTPRYLIKTRGQQVTLSCSPISGHRSVSWYQQTPGQGLQFLFEYFSETQRNKGNFPGRFSGRQFSNSRSEMNVSTLELGDSALYLCASSLEGGGSYNEQFFGPGTRLTVL.

This chain links TRBV19 with TRBJ1-6, with D maybe TRBD1 (5 bases). Trimming took off 7 bases at V and 2 bases at J, with 9 bases between the two ends. Looked up from germline, CDR1 is LNHDA and CDR2 is SQIVND (reference sequence). This CDR3 is built from 14 residues. In DNA form, the CDR3 reads TGTGCCAGTAACGGGGGAACCTATAATTCACCCCTCCACTTT. Encoded protein: CASNGGTYNSPLHF.

This clone has only a few counts. This chain joins TRBV28 and TRBJ2-1, with D hard to call. The germline V and J ends were trimmed by 5 bases and 2 bases, with 7 bases remaining between them. This CDR3 has 13 residues. The germline gives CDR1 MDHEN, CDR2 SYDVKM. CDR3 in DNA: TGTGCCAGCAGTACTCCCGCCTACAATGAGCAGTTCTTC. Its translation is CASSTPAYNEQFF.

The chain is built from TRBV11-2 and TRBJ1-1; unclear D gene. Germline V gene lookup returns CDR1 SGHAT and CDR2 FQNNGV. The V end lost 5 bases, the J end lost 0 bases, and 7 bases lay between the germline ends. CDR3 length equals 13 residues. CDR3 sequence reads: CASSTDMNTEAFF. CDR3 bases: TGTGCCAGCAGCACAGATATGAACACTGAAGCTTTCTTT.

The V and J genes are TRBV7-2 and TRBJ2-7; D remains ambiguous. CDR3 size: 14 residues. V was pared by 4 bases and J by 0 bases, with 10 bases between. Germline assignment: CDR1 SGHTA and CDR2 FQGNSA. The CDR3 loop reads CASSSRHNSYEQYF. The CDR3, as DNA: TGTGCCAGCAGCTCCCGACATAACTCCTACGAGCAGTACTTC.

CDR3 DNA sequence: TGCGCCAGCAGCTTGTACACGGGGGGTACCTACGAGCAGTACTTC. The encoded protein is CASSLYTGGTYEQYF. The chain joins TRBV5-1 to TRBJ2-7; 7 bases are a match to TRBD2. The length of the CDR3 is 15 residues. V shed 1 base, J shed 2 bases, and the junction held 6 bases outside the gene matches. CDR1 is SGHRS and CDR2 is YFSETQ in the germline V gene.

This chain joins TRBV5-4 and TRBJ1-1; D is possibly TRBD1 (5 bases). V lost 4 bases and J 1 base, leaving 14 bases between the germline ends. The germline V gene has CDR1 SGHNT and CDR2 YYREEE (reference sequence). This CDR3 region has 15 residues. The CDR3 loop reads CASSRLGRENTEAFF. The CDR3, as DNA: TGTGCCAGCAGCCGCCTGGGGCGAGAGAACACTGAAGCTTTCTTT.

The chain links TRBV5-1 to TRBJ2-3; 9 nucleotides align to TRBD1. The CDR3 spans 18 residues. In germline, CDR1 is SGHRS, CDR2 YFSETQ. J lost 0 bases, V lost 5 bases, and 13 bases had no gene match. The CDR3 DNA reads as TGCGCCAGCAGGGGGCAACAGGGGGCGACCCTTAGCACAGATACGCAGTATTTT. The encoded protein is CASRGQQGATLSTDTQYF.

The chain carries TRBV3-1 (or the pseudogene TRBV3-2) and TRBJ2-7, with TRBD1 matching 7 bases. This CDR3 has 15 amino acids. Germline values: CDR1 LGHDT, CDR2 YNNKEL (reference sequence). Unmatched junction bases numbered 8, after V lost 1 base and J lost 5 bases. The CDR3 here is CASSQGRTGIDEQYF. DNA of the CDR3: TGTGCCAGCAGCCAAGGACGGACAGGAATTGACGAGCAGTACTTC.

The rearrangement uses TRBV5-1 and TRBJ2-1, with D perhaps matching TRBD2 (6 bases). Germline CDR1 is SGHRS and CDR2 is YFSETQ. V lost 0 bases, J lost 7 bases, and 11 bases lay in between. The CDR3 extends over 14 amino acids. CDR3 bases: TGCGCCAGCAGCTTGGGGGACTCCAAGAATGAGCAGTTCTTC. It encodes CASSLGDSKNEQFF.

The V call is TRBV3-1 (or the pseudogene TRBV3-2), the J call TRBJ2-6; a weak D match, TRBD1 (5 bases). V dropped 5 bases and J dropped 5 bases, with 13 bases sitting between them. CDR3 size: 15 residues. CDR1 and CDR2 (germline): LGHDT, YNNKEL (reference sequence). The CDR3 loop is CASSASGIRANVLTF. The CDR3 DNA is TGTGCCAGCAGCGCCTCAGGGATCCGGGCCAACGTCCTGACTTTC.

The chain employs TRBV7-3 and TRBJ2-1; 8 bases line up with TRBD2. Germline V gene data show CDR1 as SGHTA and CDR2 as FQGTGA. The CDR3 has 16 amino acids. The V gene end was trimmed by 2 bases and the J gene end by 2 bases; junction bases not matched to a gene: 5. In DNA, the CDR3 is TGTGCCAGCAGCTTAGATACTAGCGGACCCTACAATGAGCAGTTCTTC. Translation: CASSLDTSGPYNEQFF.

V usage is TRBV11-2 and J usage is TRBJ2-7, with D maybe TRBD1 (6 bases). Germline loops: CDR1 SGHAT, CDR2 FQNNGV. This CDR3 is built from 12 residues. With 5 bases removed from V and 12 bases from J, the gap between germline ends came to 17 bases. The CDR3 nucleotides are TGTGCCAGCAGCCCGGTCAGGGGATTTCCGTACTTC. Amino acid sequence: CASSPVRGFPYF.

This chain links TRBV4-3 with TRBJ2-3, with a possible D match to TRBD2 (5 bases). The CDR3 contains 14 residues. Per germline, CDR1 LGHNA and CDR2 YSLEER. Trimming pared 0 bases from V and 10 bases from J, leaving 14 bases between. The CDR3 DNA sequence: TGCGCCAGCAGCCAAGATCTAGCCAGCTGGGCGCAGTATTTT. Translating it yields CASSQDLASWAQYF.

The chain combines TRBV28 with TRBJ1-2; D gene uncertain. The CDR3 spans 12 residues. Germline CDR1 is MDHEN and CDR2 is SYDVKM. The germline V and J ends were trimmed by 3 bases and 4 bases, with 6 bases remaining between them. CDR3 amino acids: CASSLSPYGYTF. CDR3 sequence (DNA): TGTGCCAGCAGTTTGAGTCCCTATGGCTACACCTTC.

V usage is TRBV5-1 and J usage is TRBJ1-2, with 9 bases matching TRBD1. V was pared by 0 bases and J by 4 bases, with 7 bases of the junction left unmatched. Germline CDR1 is SGHRS and CDR2 is YFSETQ. The CDR3 has 16 residues. In nucleotides, the CDR3 is TGCGCCAGCAGCTTGGACCTGGGACAGGGTGGCTATGGCTACACCTTC. It specifies CASSLDLGQGGYGYTF. The variable domain in full, with the rest retrieved from reference TRBV5-1 and TRBJ1-2, is KAGVTQTPRYLIKTRGQQVTLSCSPISGHRSVSWYQQTPGQGLQFLFEYFSETQRNKGNFPGRFSGRQFSNSRSEMNVSTLELGDSALYLCASSLDLGQGGYGYTFGSGTRLTVV.